This is a list of T cell receptor beta chains from one sample in a study of T-cell reconstitution after alpha-beta-depleted transplantation in children. TCRdb re-called the PCR reads through MiXCR, storing one row per CDR3 protein. The table has 610,000 or so distinct CDR3 sequences, around 27% seen once; the top ten hold around a third. Sequenced here: PBMCs, sampled before TCRalphabeta/CD19-depleted stem cell transplant. These receptors all come from a boy less than two years old with Wiskott-Aldrich syndrome, due to receive a stem cell transplant. CDR3s leave out the opening cysteine and the closing phenylalanine or tryptophan. Each record gives: J gene, V gene, CDR3 protein.

TRBJ2-7,TRBV5-1,ASSLGLLRGRPTYEQY
TRBJ2-3,TRBV20-1,SARGLRADTQY
TRBJ2-1,TRBV5-1,ASSLGWTVPNEQF
TRBJ2-6,TRBV7-2,ASSSPSSGANVLT
TRBJ2-7,TRBV27,ASSFGHGPYEQY
TRBJ2-7,TRBV28,APGRRVPSYEQY
TRBJ2-1,TRBV5-1,ASSLALAGAGNEQF
TRBJ2-3,TRBV14,ASSQDRPGGPSYTQY
TRBJ2-5,TRBV29-1,SVGLAGKETQY
TRBJ2-1,TRBV29-1,SVEDRSGGNEQF
TRBJ2-1,TRBV12-3/TRBV12-4,ASSLGWGREQF
TRBJ2-1,TRBV5-1,ASSWGLAGVVYNEQF
TRBJ2-1,TRBV7-2,ASSLMVGGPVEQF
TRBJ2-3,TRBV5-5,ASSLVNGRDSSTDTQY
TRBJ1-2,TRBV15,ATSRDLGNYGYT
TRBJ2-1,TRBV5-1,ASSFDGGVYNEQF
TRBJ2-5,TRBV4-1,ASSQDLAFPYQETQY
TRBJ2-2,TRBV12-3/TRBV12-4,ASSLDRGRGSGTGELF
TRBJ2-1,TRBV12-3/TRBV12-4,ASSLTVHNEQF
TRBJ2-5,TRBV5-1,ASSLGQGWETQY
TRBJ2-3,TRBV5-1,ASSLKLRDPSTDTQY
TRBJ1-5,TRBV27,ASSQGPWQPQH
TRBJ1-1,TRBV11-2,ASSFPRATEAF
TRBJ1-5,TRBV7-2,ASSSARDRGLGNQPQH
TRBJ2-5,TRBV6-5,ASSSPGLVETQY
TRBJ1-2,TRBV20-1,SARDVTGVNNYGYT
TRBJ2-7,TRBV20-1,SALIAGAYDEQY
TRBJ2-3,TRBV11-2,ASSLGRLAGSVTDTQY
TRBJ2-1,TRBV12-3/TRBV12-4,ASSPRTGGVLSHNEQF
TRBJ2-3,TRBV20-1,SASVVTDTQY
TRBJ1-3,TRBV6-2/TRBV6-3,ASSYAGQVSGNTIY
TRBJ1-5,TRBV10-3,AISAGVGQPQH
TRBJ2-7,TRBV20-1,GLAGGYEQY
TRBJ2-1,TRBV5-8,ASSLGLASGKNEQF
TRBJ2-3,TRBV5-1,ASSLGLAGGPSTDTQY
TRBJ1-1,TRBV28,ASTSDREAF
TRBJ2-5,TRBV5-8,ASSSTGTYQETQY
TRBJ2-2,TRBV27,ASSFLAVANTGELF
TRBJ2-7,TRBV5-1,ASSWGTAGTSYEQY
TRBJ1-1,TRBV10-3,AISGKGEAF
TRBJ2-1,TRBV12-3/TRBV12-4,ASSPSGLVDNEQF
TRBJ1-4,TRBV5-1,ASGSSGAINEKLF
TRBJ1-1,TRBV6-2/TRBV6-3,ASSLRVGWTEAF
TRBJ2-5,TRBV5-6,ASSPGLDPQETQY
TRBJ2-5,TRBV12-3/TRBV12-4,ASSILAGGETQY
TRBJ1-2,TRBV5-5,ASSFTQAPGGYT
TRBJ2-5,TRBV27,ASRLAGGSQETQY
TRBJ1-1,TRBV12-3/TRBV12-4,ASSLITGRGTEAF
TRBJ2-1,TRBV5-1,ASTIRTGYNEQF
TRBJ2-1,TRBV2,ASSGRGSNEQF